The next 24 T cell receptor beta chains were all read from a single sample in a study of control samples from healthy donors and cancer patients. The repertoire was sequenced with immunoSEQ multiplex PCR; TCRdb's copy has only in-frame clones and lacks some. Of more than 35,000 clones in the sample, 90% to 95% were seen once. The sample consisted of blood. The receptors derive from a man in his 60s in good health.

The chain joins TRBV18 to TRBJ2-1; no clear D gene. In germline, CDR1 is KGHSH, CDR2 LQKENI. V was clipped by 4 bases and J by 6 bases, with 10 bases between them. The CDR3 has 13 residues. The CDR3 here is CASSRDTTNEQFF. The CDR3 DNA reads TGTGCCAGCTCACGAGACACAACCAATGAGCAGTTCTTC.

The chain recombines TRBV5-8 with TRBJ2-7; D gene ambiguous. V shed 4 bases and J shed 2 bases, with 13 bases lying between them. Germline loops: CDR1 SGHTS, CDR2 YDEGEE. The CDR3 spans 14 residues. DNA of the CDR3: TGTGCCAGCAGCCCGGTCGCATTTCCCTACGAGCAGTACTTC. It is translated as CASSPVAFPYEQYF. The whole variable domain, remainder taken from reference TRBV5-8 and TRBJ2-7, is EAGVTQSPTHLIKTRGQQATLRCSPISGHTSVYWYQQALGLGLQFLLWYDEGEERNRGNFPPRFSGRQFPNYSSELNVNALELEDSALYLCASSPVAFPYEQYFGPGTRLTVT.

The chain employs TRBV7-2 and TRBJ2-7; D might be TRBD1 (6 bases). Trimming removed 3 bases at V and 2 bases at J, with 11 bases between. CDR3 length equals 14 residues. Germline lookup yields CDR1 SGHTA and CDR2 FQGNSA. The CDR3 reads CASSFRTAPYEQYF. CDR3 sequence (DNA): TGTGCCAGCAGCTTCAGGACAGCCCCCTACGAGCAGTACTTC.

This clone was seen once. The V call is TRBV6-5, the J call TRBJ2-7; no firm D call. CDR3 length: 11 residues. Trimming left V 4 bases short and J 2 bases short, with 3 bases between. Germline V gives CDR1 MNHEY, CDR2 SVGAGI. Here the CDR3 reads CASSSPYEQYF. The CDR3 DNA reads TGTGCCAGCAGTTCCCCCTACGAGCAGTACTTC.

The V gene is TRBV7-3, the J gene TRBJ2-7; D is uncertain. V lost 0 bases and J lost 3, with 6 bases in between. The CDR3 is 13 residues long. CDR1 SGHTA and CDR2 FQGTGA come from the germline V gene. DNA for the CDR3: TGTGCCAGCAGCTTAACGCCGAACTACGAGCAGTACTTC. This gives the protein CASSLTPNYEQYF.

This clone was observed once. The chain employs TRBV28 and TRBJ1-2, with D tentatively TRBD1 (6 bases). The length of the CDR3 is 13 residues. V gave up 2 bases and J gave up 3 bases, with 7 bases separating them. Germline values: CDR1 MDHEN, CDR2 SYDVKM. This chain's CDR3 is CASSLEGDYGYTF. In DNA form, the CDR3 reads TGTGCCAGCAGTTTAGAGGGGGACTATGGCTACACCTTC.

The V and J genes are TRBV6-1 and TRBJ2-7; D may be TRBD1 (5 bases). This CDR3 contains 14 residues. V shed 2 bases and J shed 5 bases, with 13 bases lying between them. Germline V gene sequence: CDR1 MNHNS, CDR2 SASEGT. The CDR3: CASSEQGGWNEQYF. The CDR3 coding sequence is TGTGCCAGCAGTGAACAGGGCGGCTGGAACGAGCAGTACTTC.

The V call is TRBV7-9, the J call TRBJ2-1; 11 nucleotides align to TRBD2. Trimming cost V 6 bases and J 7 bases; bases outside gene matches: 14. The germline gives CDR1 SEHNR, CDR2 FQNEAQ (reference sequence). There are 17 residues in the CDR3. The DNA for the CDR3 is TGTGCCAGCAGGTCAAGTGGTAGCGGGAGGGCCGGGAATGAGCAGTTCTTC. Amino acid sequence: CASRSSGSGRAGNEQFF.

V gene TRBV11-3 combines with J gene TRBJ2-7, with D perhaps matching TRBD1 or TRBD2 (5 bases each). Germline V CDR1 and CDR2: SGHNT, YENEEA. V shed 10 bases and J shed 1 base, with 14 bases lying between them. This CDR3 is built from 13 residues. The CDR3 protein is CATRGAGSYEQYF. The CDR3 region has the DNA TGTGCCACTCGAGGGGCAGGTTCCTACGAGCAGTACTTC.

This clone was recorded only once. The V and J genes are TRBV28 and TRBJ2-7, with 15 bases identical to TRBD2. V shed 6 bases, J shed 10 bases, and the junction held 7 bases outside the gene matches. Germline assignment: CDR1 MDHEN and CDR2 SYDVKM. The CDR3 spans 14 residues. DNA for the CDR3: TGTGCCAGCAGCACTCCGGGACTAGCGGGAGGACAGTACTTC. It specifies CASSTPGLAGGQYF.

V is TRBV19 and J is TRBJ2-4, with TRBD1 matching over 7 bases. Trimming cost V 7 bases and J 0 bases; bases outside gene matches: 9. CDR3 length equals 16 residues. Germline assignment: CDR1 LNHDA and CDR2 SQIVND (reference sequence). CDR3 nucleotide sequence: TGTGCCAGTACAGACAGGGCCGTCGGAGCCAAAAACATTCAGTACTTC. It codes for CASTDRAVGAKNIQYF. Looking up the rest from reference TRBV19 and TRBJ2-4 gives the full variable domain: DGGITQSPKYLFRKEGQNVTLSCEQNLNHDAMYWYRQDPGQGLRLIYYSQIVNDFQKGDIAEGYSVSREKKESFPLTVTSAQKNPTAFYLCASTDRAVGAKNIQYFGAGTRLSVL.

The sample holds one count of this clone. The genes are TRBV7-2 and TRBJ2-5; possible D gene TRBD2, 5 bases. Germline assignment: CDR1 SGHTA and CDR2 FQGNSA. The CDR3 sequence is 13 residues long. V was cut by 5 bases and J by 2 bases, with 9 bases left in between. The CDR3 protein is CASSQDLQETQYF. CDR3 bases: TGTGCCAGCAGCCAGGACTTACAAGAGACCCAGTACTTC. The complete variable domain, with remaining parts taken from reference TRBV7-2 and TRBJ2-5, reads GAGVSQSPSNKVTEKGKDVELRCDPISGHTALYWYRQSLGQGLEFLIYFQGNSAPDKSGLPSDRFSAERTGGSVSTLTIQRTQQEDSAVYLCASSQDLQETQYFGPGTRLLVL.

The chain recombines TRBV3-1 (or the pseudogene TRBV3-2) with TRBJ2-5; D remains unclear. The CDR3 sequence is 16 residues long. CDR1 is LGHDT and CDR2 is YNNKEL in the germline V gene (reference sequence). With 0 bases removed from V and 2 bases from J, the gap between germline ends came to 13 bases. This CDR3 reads CASSQDFPRAQETQYF. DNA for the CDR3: TGTGCCAGCAGCCAAGATTTCCCCAGAGCTCAAGAGACCCAGTACTTC.

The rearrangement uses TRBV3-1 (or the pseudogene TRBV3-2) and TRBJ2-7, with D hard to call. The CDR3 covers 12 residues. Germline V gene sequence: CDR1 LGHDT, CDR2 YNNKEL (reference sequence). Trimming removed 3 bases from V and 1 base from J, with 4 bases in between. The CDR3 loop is CASSQGSYEQYF. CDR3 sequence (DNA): TGTGCCAGCAGCCAGGGGTCCTACGAGCAGTACTTC.

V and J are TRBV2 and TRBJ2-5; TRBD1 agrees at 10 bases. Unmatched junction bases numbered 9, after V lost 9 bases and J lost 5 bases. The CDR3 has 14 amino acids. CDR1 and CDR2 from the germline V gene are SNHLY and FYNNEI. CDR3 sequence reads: CARTPGQGMETQYF. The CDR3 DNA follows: TGTGCCAGAACCCCGGGACAGGGGATGGAGACCCAGTACTTC.

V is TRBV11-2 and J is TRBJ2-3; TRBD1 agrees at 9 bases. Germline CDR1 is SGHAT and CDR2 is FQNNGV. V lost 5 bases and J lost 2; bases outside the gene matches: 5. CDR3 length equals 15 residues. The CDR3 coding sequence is TGTGCCAGCAGCCCTGGACAGGGGCTCACAGATACGCAGTATTTT. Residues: CASSPGQGLTDTQYF.

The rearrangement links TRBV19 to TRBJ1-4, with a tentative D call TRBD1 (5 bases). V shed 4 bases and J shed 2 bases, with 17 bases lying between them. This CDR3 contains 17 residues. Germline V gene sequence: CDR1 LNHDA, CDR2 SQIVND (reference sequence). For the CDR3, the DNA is TGTGCCAGTAGTACCCCTGGGTTAGGGGCCACTAATGAAAAACTGTTTTTT. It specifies CASSTPGLGATNEKLFF.

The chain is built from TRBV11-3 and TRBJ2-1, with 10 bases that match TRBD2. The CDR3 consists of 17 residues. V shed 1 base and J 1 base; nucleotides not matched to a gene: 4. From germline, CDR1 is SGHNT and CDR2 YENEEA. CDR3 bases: TGTGCCAGCAGCTTAGTGTCACTAGCGGGGTCCTACAATGAGCAGTTCTTC. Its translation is CASSLVSLAGSYNEQFF.

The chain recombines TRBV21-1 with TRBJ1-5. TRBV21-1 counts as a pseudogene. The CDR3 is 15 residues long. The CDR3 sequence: CASSKVGLRVQPQHF. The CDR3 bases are TGTGCCAGCAGCAAAGTTGGATTGAGGGTACAGCCCCAGCATTTT.

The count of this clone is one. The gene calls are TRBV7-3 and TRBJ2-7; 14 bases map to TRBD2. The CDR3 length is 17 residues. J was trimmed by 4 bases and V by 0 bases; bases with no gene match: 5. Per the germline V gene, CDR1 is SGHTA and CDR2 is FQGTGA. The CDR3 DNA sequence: TGTGCCAGCAGCTTAACGGCTGGGACTAGCGGGAGATACGAGCAGTACTTC. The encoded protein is CASSLTAGTSGRYEQYF.

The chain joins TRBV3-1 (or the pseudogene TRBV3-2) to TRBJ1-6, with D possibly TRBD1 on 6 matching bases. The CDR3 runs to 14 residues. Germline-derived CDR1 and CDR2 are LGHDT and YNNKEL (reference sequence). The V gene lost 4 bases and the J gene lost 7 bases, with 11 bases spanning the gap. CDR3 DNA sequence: TGTGCCAGCAGCCCTGAGGGGGTGAATTCACCCCTCCACTTT. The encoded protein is CASSPEGVNSPLHF.

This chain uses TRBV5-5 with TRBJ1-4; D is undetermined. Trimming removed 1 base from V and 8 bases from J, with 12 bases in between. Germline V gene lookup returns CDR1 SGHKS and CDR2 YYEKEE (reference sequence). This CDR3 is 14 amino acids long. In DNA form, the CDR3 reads TGTGCCAGCAGCTTGATCGGAGGGTGGGAAAAACTGTTTTTT. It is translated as CASSLIGGWEKLFF. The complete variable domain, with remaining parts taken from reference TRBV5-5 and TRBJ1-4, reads DAGVTQSPTHLIKTRGQQVTLRCSPISGHKSVSWYQQVLGQGPQFIFQYYEKEERGRGNFPDRFSARQFPNYSSELNVNALLLGDSALYLCASSLIGGWEKLFFGSGTQLSVL.

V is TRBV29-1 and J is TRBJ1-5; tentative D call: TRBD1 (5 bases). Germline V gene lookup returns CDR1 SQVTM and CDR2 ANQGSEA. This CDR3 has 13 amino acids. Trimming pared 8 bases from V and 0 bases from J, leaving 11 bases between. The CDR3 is CSRAGYSNQPQHF. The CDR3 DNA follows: TGCAGCCGGGCAGGGTATAGCAATCAGCCCCAGCATTTT.

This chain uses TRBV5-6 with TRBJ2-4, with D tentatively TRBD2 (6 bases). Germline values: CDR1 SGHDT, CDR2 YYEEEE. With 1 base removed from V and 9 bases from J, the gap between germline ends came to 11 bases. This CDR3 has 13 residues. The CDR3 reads CASSLYVAVIQYF. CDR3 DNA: TGTGCCAGCAGCTTGTACGTAGCGGTCATTCAGTACTTC.